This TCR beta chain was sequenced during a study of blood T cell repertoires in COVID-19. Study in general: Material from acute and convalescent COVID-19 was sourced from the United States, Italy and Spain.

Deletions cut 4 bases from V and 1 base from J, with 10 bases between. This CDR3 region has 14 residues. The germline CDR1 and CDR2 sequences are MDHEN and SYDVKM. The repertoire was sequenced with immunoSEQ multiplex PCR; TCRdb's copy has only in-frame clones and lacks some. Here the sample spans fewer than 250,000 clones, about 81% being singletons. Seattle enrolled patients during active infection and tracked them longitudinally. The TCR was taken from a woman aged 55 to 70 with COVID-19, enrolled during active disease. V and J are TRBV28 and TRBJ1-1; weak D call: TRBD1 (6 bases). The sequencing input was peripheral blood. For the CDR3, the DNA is TGTGCCAGCAGTTCCAGGGGCCAGAACACTGAAGCTTTCTTT. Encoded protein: CASSSRGQNTEAFF.